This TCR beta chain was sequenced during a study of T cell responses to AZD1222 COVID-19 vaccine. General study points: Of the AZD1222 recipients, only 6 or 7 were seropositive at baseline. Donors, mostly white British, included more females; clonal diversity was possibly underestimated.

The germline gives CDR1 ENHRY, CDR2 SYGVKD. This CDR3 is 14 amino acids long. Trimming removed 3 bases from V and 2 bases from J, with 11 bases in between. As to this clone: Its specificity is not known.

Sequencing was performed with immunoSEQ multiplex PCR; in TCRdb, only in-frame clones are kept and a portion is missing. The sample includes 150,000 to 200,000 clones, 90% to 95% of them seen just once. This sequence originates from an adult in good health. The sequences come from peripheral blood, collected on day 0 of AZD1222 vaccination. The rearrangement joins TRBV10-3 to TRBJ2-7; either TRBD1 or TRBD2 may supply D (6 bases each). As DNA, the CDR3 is TGTGCCATCAGTGATCGGAGGGGGGCCTACGAGCAGTACTTC. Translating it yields CAISDRRGAYEQYF.